This TCR beta chain was documented in a study of tumor-infiltrating lymphocytes in primary liver carcinoma. Study-level background: Both sexes were represented among patients, who were 30 to 69 years old. Sequenced samples came back with roughly 3.65 to 7.5 million productive TCRbeta reads, and the counts looked alike across tissue types.

Total RNA (roughly 530 ng) served as template for TCR beta cDNA synthesis primed by a constant-region primer. Slightly modified ARM-PCR, run as three nested multiplex PCR rounds, produced the TCR beta libraries. TRBV1-TRBV30 forward primers paired with a C-beta reverse primer were used in the first two PCR rounds, which ran roughly 9 cycles each. One entry per CDR3 protein, called by TCRdb with MiXCR from the multiplex PCR reads. Here the sample spans tens of thousands of distinct CDR3 sequences, 55% to 85% being singletons. This clonotype appeared many times. The tissue used was unsorted bulk material of about 19-33 mg. RNA and DNA were co-extracted from it with the AllPrep DNA/RNA mini kit. The proportion of viable tumor cells exceeded 85% in every tumor sample. Germline V lookup: CDR1 SGHDT, CDR2 YYEEEE. The CDR3 sequence is 13 residues long. The V gene lost 4 bases and the J gene lost 3 bases, with 11 bases spanning the gap.

The chain has TRBV5-6 and TRBJ2-7, with D unresolved. The receptor's source is a man aged 35-49 years with primary liver carcinoma and hepatitis B virus infection. Specimen: liver tumor tissue from sampling region 1. Subset denoted: tumor region T1, superior pole. The CDR3 reads CASSRIDGYEQYF. The CDR3 coding sequence is TGTGCCAGCAGCCGTATCGATGGCTACGAGCAGTACTTC.